The 17 T cell receptor beta chains below come from one sample, sequenced in a study of T-cell reconstitution after alpha-beta-depleted transplantation in children. Preparation of the TCRbeta library was carried out with unique molecular identifiers. One entry per CDR3 protein results from TCRdb running MiXCR on the PCR reads. The sample contains about a million distinct CDR3 sequences, about 29% of which appear only once. The sample was PBMCs, mostly from graft donor cells, taken 360 days after TCRalphabeta/CD19-depleted stem cell transplant. The source of these receptors is a boy less than two years old who had a stem cell transplant for SCID, so the T cells may come from the graft donor.

The chain employs TRBV27 and TRBJ1-2; D unresolved. The CDR3 runs to 15 residues. V gave up 3 bases and J gave up 1 base, with 12 bases separating them. From germline, CDR1 is MNHEY and CDR2 SMNVEV (reference sequence). The chain's CDR3 is CASSFYNQDNYGYTF. CDR3 bases: TGTGCCAGCAGTTTCTACAACCAGGATAACTATGGCTACACCTTC.

The chain couples TRBV6-1 to TRBJ2-3; 9 bases line up with TRBD2. Germline-derived CDR1 and CDR2 are MNHNS and SASEGT. The CDR3 runs to 14 residues. J lost 2 bases, V lost 6 bases, and 3 bases had no gene match. CDR3 protein: CASSPSGDTDTQYF. The CDR3 coding sequence is TGTGCCAGCAGCCCTAGCGGGGACACAGATACGCAGTATTTT.

The chain combines TRBV12-3 or TRBV12-4 with TRBJ2-1; 11 positions agree with TRBD2. The CDR3 spans 19 residues. Trimming removed 3 bases from V and 6 bases from J; junction bases left unmatched: 16. This chain's CDR3 is CASSLSGSGGAILANEQFF. In DNA, the CDR3 is TGTGCCAGCAGTTTGTCGGGTAGCGGGGGGGCCATTTTGGCCAATGAGCAGTTCTTC.

This clonotype was found a few times. The V and J genes are TRBV28 and TRBJ2-3, with unresolved D. V lost 6 bases, J lost 6 bases, and 13 bases lay in between. The CDR3 is 13 amino acids. Germline CDR1 is MDHEN and CDR2 is SYDVKM. The DNA for the CDR3 is TGTGCCAGCAGCCCCTCTGGTCGGGATACGCAGTATTTT. This codes for CASSPSGRDTQYF.

This chain links TRBV18 with TRBJ1-1; no clear D. This CDR3 spans 14 amino acids. Trimming stripped 1 base from V and 7 bases from J, with 13 bases between. Germline CDR1 reads KGHSH; CDR2 reads LQKENI. The CDR3 nucleotides are TGTGCCAGCTCACCACTTGAGAGGAGGAATGAAGCTTTCTTT. Amino acid sequence: CASSPLERRNEAFF.

This clonotype was seen a handful of times. This rearrangement joins TRBV29-1 to TRBJ2-1; unclear D gene. CDR3 length: 15 amino acids. V lost 0 bases and J lost 3, with 12 bases in between. The germline V gene encodes CDR1 SQVTM and CDR2 ANQGSEA. CDR3 sequence (DNA): TGCAGCGTTGAAGAGCCGGCAGTAGACTACAATGAGCAGTTCTTC. Translation: CSVEEPAVDYNEQFF.

This clonotype was counted a few times. This CDR3 reads CASSLDPGQGQTQQFF. CDR3 nucleotides: TGTGCCAGCAGCTTGGATCCGGGACAGGGACAAACCCAGCAGTTCTTC. The chain uses TRBV7-8 and TRBJ2-1; TRBD1 agrees at 9 bases. The CDR3 has 16 amino acids. Unmatched junction bases numbered 14, after V lost 3 bases and J lost 11 bases. Germline V gene sequence: CDR1 SGHVS, CDR2 FQNEAQ.

This clonotype was seen only a few times. V gene TRBV28 combines with J gene TRBJ1-1; TRBD1 is a possible D gene (6 bases). V shed 3 bases and J shed 0 bases, with 14 bases lying between them. Germline V gives CDR1 MDHEN, CDR2 SYDVKM. The CDR3 consists of 16 residues. CDR3 nucleotide sequence: TGTGCCAGCAGTTTGGGGGCAGTGGGTATGAACACTGAAGCTTTCTTT. Translated: CASSLGAVGMNTEAFF.

This clonotype was detected a few times. V usage is TRBV6-1 and J usage is TRBJ2-2; 14 nucleotides agree with TRBD2. Germline V gene sequence: CDR1 MNHNS, CDR2 SASEGT. Trimming removed 6 bases from V and 2 bases from J; junction bases left unmatched: 5. The CDR3 runs 17 residues. The chain's CDR3 is CASRQGLAGANTGELFF. CDR3 DNA sequence: TGTGCCAGCAGGCAGGGACTAGCGGGGGCCAACACCGGGGAGCTGTTTTTT.

This sequence joins TRBV7-8 and TRBJ1-1; possible D gene TRBD1, 5 bases. Germline V CDR1 and CDR2: SGHVS, FQNEAQ. The ends were cut back, 4 bases at V and 3 bases at J, with 15 bases in the middle. This CDR3 is built from 15 residues. The CDR3 nucleotides are TGTGCCAGCAGCTCGACGGGGGTCATGGACACTGAAGCTTTCTTT. Translated: CASSSTGVMDTEAFF. The full variable domain, rest sourced from reference TRBV7-8 and TRBJ1-1, is GAGVSQSPRYKVAKRGQDVALRCDPISGHVSLFWYQQALGQGPEFLTYFQNEAQLDKSGLPSDRFFAERPEGSVSTLKIQRTQQEDSAVYLCASSSTGVMDTEAFFGQGTRLTVV.

This clonotype was detected only a few times. The chain joins TRBV4-3 to TRBJ2-2; D gene ambiguous. The V gene's germline CDR1 is LGHNA and CDR2 YSLEER. Trimming took off 1 base at V and 0 bases at J, with 12 bases between the two ends. The CDR3 runs 17 residues. The CDR3: CASSQGDGLANTGELFF. Written as DNA, the CDR3 is TGCGCCAGCAGCCAAGGAGACGGGTTGGCGAACACCGGGGAGCTGTTTTTT.

CDR3 in amino acids: CASSWAADTGELFF. The CDR3, as DNA: TGCGCCAGCAGCTGGGCAGCGGACACCGGGGAGCTGTTTTTT. This rearrangement joins TRBV5-1 to TRBJ2-2; D might be TRBD2 (5 bases). CDR1 and CDR2 (germline): SGHRS, YFSETQ. V lost 3 bases, J lost 3 bases, and 9 bases lay in between. This CDR3 region has 14 residues.

The V gene is TRBV11-3, the J gene TRBJ2-3; 8 positions match TRBD1. This CDR3 spans 16 amino acids. Germline V gene data show CDR1 as SGHNT and CDR2 as YENEEA. The V gene end was trimmed by 2 bases and the J gene end by 4 bases; junction bases not matched to a gene: 8. The chain's CDR3 is CASSLQAGGVADTQYF. The CDR3 coding sequence is TGTGCCAGCAGCTTACAAGCAGGGGGCGTTGCAGATACGCAGTATTTT.

J is TRBJ1-2 and V is TRBV5-1, with 10 nucleotides matching TRBD1. V dropped 0 bases and J dropped 8; count of bases not matched to a gene: 7. The CDR3 sequence is 15 residues long. Germline V CDR1 and CDR2: SGHRS, YFSETQ. The DNA of the CDR3 is TGCGCCAGCAGCTTGGCCGTCGGGACAGGGGAGGGCTACACCTTC. Its translation: CASSLAVGTGEGYTF.

V is TRBV7-2 and J is TRBJ2-3; 9 nucleotides agree with TRBD1. CDR3 length: 17 residues. Germline loops: CDR1 SGHTA, CDR2 FQGNSA. V shed 5 bases and J 2 bases; nucleotides not matched to a gene: 11. The CDR3 reads CASSRYRRDRVTDTQYF. CDR3 bases: TGTGCCAGCAGCCGATATCGTCGGGACAGGGTCACAGATACGCAGTATTTT.

This clonotype was detected a few times. V gene TRBV20-1 combines with J gene TRBJ2-7; no reliable D call. V lost 3 bases, J lost 3 bases, and 18 bases lay in between. This CDR3 comprises 15 residues. Per the germline V gene, CDR1 is DFQATT and CDR2 is SNEGSKA (reference sequence). In nucleotides, the CDR3 is TGCAGTGCTAGGTTTTCCTCGACCAGCGACTACGAGCAGTACTTC. This gives the protein CSARFSSTSDYEQYF.

The rearrangement joins TRBV11-2 to TRBJ2-2; D is possibly TRBD2 (6 bases). The germline gives CDR1 SGHAT, CDR2 FQNNGV. V was cut by 5 bases and J by 6 bases, with 10 bases left in between. The CDR3 sequence is 13 residues long. CDR3 in amino acids: CASSRLGAGELFF. In DNA, the CDR3 is TGTGCCAGCAGCCGACTAGGGGCCGGGGAGCTGTTTTTT.